The 22 T cell receptor beta chains in this list originate from one sample, sequenced in a study of blood T cell repertoires in COVID-19. Sequenced by immunoSEQ multiplex PCR; TCRdb stores in-frame clones only, minus some. The top ten hold 7.5% to 9.5% of the sample, which has around 220,000 clones, 75% to 90% seen once. The material sequenced was peripheral blood. Receptor source: a woman at least 80 years old with COVID-19, enrolled during active disease.

This clone came up a few times. J is TRBJ1-5 and V is TRBV6-6, with D possibly TRBD1 on 6 matching bases. Trimming removed 5 bases at V and 1 base at J, with 12 bases between. The CDR3 spans 15 residues. Germline CDR1 is MNHNY and CDR2 is SVGAGI (reference sequence). The CDR3 loop reads CASSISQGSNQPQHF. The CDR3, as DNA: TGTGCCAGCAGTATTTCACAGGGAAGCAATCAGCCCCAGCATTTT.

This chain joins TRBV6-1 and TRBJ1-2; weak D call: TRBD1 (6 bases). The V gene lost 5 bases and the J gene lost 4 bases, with 17 bases spanning the gap. Per the germline V gene, CDR1 is MNHNS and CDR2 is SASEGT. The CDR3 is 15 residues long. CDR3 region: CASSQRQEGTYGYTF. The CDR3 DNA reads as TGTGCCAGCAGTCAGCGACAGGAAGGGACCTATGGCTACACCTTC.

The rearrangement links TRBV7-9 to TRBJ2-2; D possibly corresponds to TRBD1 (6 bases). This CDR3 has 14 residues. Trimming shortened V by 5 bases and J by 1 base, and 8 bases separated the two germline ends. Germline assignment: CDR1 SEHNR and CDR2 FQNEAQ (reference sequence). CDR3 residues: CASSPGQNTGELFF. DNA of the CDR3: TGTGCCAGCAGCCCGGGACAGAACACCGGGGAGCTGTTTTTT.

The chain recombines TRBV19 with TRBJ1-4; 8 bases line up with TRBD1. Per the germline V gene, CDR1 is LNHDA and CDR2 is SQIVND (reference sequence). The CDR3 totals 15 residues. Trimming at V came to 4 bases and at J to 5 bases, leaving 6 bases not matched to a gene. CDR3 region: CASSTPGQANEKLFF. CDR3 DNA sequence: TGTGCCAGTAGTACCCCGGGACAGGCAAATGAAAAACTGTTTTTT. Using reference TRBV19 and TRBJ1-4 for the parts outside the CDR3, the full variable domain is DGGITQSPKYLFRKEGQNVTLSCEQNLNHDAMYWYRQDPGQGLRLIYYSQIVNDFQKGDIAEGYSVSREKKESFPLTVTSAQKNPTAFYLCASSTPGQANEKLFFGSGTQLSVL.

This chain joins TRBV5-1 and TRBJ2-7; weak D call: TRBD2 (6 bases). CDR1 SGHRS and CDR2 YFSETQ come from the germline V gene. The CDR3 length is 12 residues. Trimming stripped 4 bases from V and 3 bases from J, with 8 bases between. The DNA for the CDR3 is TGCGCCAGCAGCCCGGGACTCTACGAGCAGTACTTC. Translated: CASSPGLYEQYF. Variable domain in full (rest from reference TRBV5-1 and TRBJ2-7): KAGVTQTPRYLIKTRGQQVTLSCSPISGHRSVSWYQQTPGQGLQFLFEYFSETQRNKGNFPGRFSGRQFSNSRSEMNVSTLELGDSALYLCASSPGLYEQYFGPGTRLTVT.

This rearrangement joins TRBV12-3 or TRBV12-4 to TRBJ2-2; D possibly corresponds to TRBD1 (5 bases). The CDR3 totals 13 residues. Trimming took 2 bases from V and 5 from J, leaving 6 bases between them. The CDR3 spells CASSLRQTGELFF. CDR3 coding DNA: TGTGCCAGCAGTTTACGACAGACCGGGGAGCTGTTTTTT.

This clone was observed a few times. The chain has TRBV5-4 and TRBJ2-7; no definite D call. V was cut by 1 base and J by 3 bases, with 11 bases left in between. Germline V gene lookup returns CDR1 SGHNT and CDR2 YYREEE (reference sequence). CDR3 length: 14 residues. The CDR3 loop is CASSLSHVDYEQYF. The CDR3 coding sequence is TGTGCCAGCAGCTTGTCCCATGTAGACTACGAGCAGTACTTC.

This clone has a single count. The rearrangement uses TRBV4-2 and TRBJ2-1; TRBD2 is a possible D gene (6 bases). The CDR3 consists of 16 residues. CDR1 is LGHNA and CDR2 is YNFKEQ in the germline V gene. Trimming stripped 0 bases from V and 4 bases from J, with 13 bases between. CDR3 loop: CASSQDWGLSYNEQFF. CDR3 in DNA: TGTGCCAGCAGCCAAGATTGGGGACTCTCGTACAATGAGCAGTTCTTC.

This chain connects TRBV5-8 to TRBJ2-3; TRBD1 agrees at 7 bases. J gave up 5 bases and V 4 bases, and 4 bases lay outside the gene matches. Germline V gene lookup returns CDR1 SGHTS and CDR2 YDEGEE. The CDR3 has 13 residues. CDR3 nucleotides: TGTGCCAGCAGCCTCGACAGGGTAGATACGCAGTATTTT. Residues: CASSLDRVDTQYF. The full variable domain, with the rest looked up from reference TRBV5-8 and TRBJ2-3, is EAGVTQSPTHLIKTRGQQATLRCSPISGHTSVYWYQQALGLGLQFLLWYDEGEERNRGNFPPRFSGRQFPNYSSELNVNALELEDSALYLCASSLDRVDTQYFGPGTRLTVL.

In its sample, this clone was seen once. The V call is TRBV9, the J call TRBJ2-1; 7 bases are a match to TRBD2. From germline, CDR1 is SGDLS and CDR2 YYNGEE. CDR3 length equals 18 residues. Trimming removed 0 bases from V and 0 bases from J; junction bases left unmatched: 9. The CDR3 DNA sequence: TGTGCCAGCAGCGTAGCTCCTAGCGGATCGAGCTCCTACAATGAGCAGTTCTTC. Protein: CASSVAPSGSSSYNEQFF.

This chain joins TRBV30 and TRBJ2-7; D is undetermined. The CDR3 loop spans 11 amino acids. Trimming cost V 0 bases and J 12 bases, with 12 bases left between them. Germline V gene lookup returns CDR1 GTSNPN and CDR2 SVGIG (reference sequence). The CDR3, as DNA: TGTGCCTGGAGTGTAGGTCACAGCCCGTACTTC. Protein sequence: CAWSVGHSPYF.

The rearrangement joins TRBV19 to TRBJ2-5; a weak D match, TRBD1 (6 bases). Between the trimmed V and J ends, which lost 5 bases and 5 bases, there was a span of 18 bases. The germline V gene encodes CDR1 LNHDA and CDR2 SQIVND (reference sequence). The CDR3 runs to 15 residues. The CDR3, as DNA: TGTGCCAGTAGTCCCTGGACAGCTAAAGGGGAGACCCAGTACTTC. Encoded protein: CASSPWTAKGETQYF.

This clone was seen just once. The chain recombines TRBV4-2 with TRBJ2-6; TRBD1 agrees at 7 bases. V lost 2 bases, J lost 1 base, and 5 bases stayed unmatched. Germline lookup yields CDR1 LGHNA and CDR2 YNFKEQ. The CDR3 covers 17 residues. This CDR3 reads CASSQRDSSSGANVLTF. CDR3 in DNA: TGTGCCAGCAGCCAACGGGACAGTTCTTCTGGGGCCAACGTCCTGACTTTC.

This clone was counted between two and nine times. V gene TRBV7-2 combines with J gene TRBJ1-4; no reliable D call. Looked up from germline, CDR1 is SGHTA and CDR2 is FQGNSA. CDR3 size: 15 residues. Trimming cost V 2 bases and J 2 bases, with 9 bases left between them. The CDR3 region has the DNA TGTGCCAGCAGCTTATTACCAGCGACTAATGAAAAACTGTTTTTT. Translating gives CASSLLPATNEKLFF.

The CDR3 is CASSSFGQGGNQPQHF. The DNA of the CDR3 is TGTGCCAGCAGTTCCTTTGGACAGGGCGGCAATCAGCCCCAGCATTTT. This chain links TRBV28 with TRBJ1-5; 8 bases agree with TRBD1. Germline V gives CDR1 MDHEN, CDR2 SYDVKM. The ends lost 4 bases at V and 2 bases at J; junction bases unmatched: 7. This CDR3 has 16 amino acids.

The V gene is TRBV28, the J gene TRBJ1-2; weak D call: TRBD1 (5 bases). The length of the CDR3 is 13 residues. With 6 bases removed from V and 1 base from J, the gap between germline ends came to 9 bases. The V gene's germline CDR1 is MDHEN and CDR2 SYDVKM. The CDR3 bases are TGTGCCAGCAGCGACAGTTTTAACTATGGCTACACCTTC. Translating gives CASSDSFNYGYTF.

The rearrangement joins TRBV5-1 to TRBJ1-2, with D uncertain. Germline loops: CDR1 SGHRS, CDR2 YFSETQ. The CDR3 sequence is 12 residues long. Trimming stripped 5 bases from V and 10 bases from J, with 15 bases between. The CDR3 region is CASRNVNGLYTF. Here the CDR3 DNA reads TGCGCCAGCAGAAATGTGAACGGACTCTACACCTTC.

This sequence joins TRBV7-2 and TRBJ2-5; 7 positions match TRBD2. V lost 6 bases to trimming and J lost 5 bases; unmatched junction nucleotides: 3. Germline V lookup: CDR1 SGHTA, CDR2 FQGNSA. This CDR3 contains 12 residues. CDR3 nucleotide sequence: TGTGCCAGCAGACTAGCGACGGAGACCCAGTACTTC. Translating it yields CASRLATETQYF.

The DNA of the CDR3 is TGTGCCAGCAGTTTAGGCAGACAGGGAGATACGCAGTATTTT. It specifies CASSLGRQGDTQYF. V gene TRBV28 combines with J gene TRBJ2-3; 7 bases fit TRBD1. Per the germline V gene, CDR1 is MDHEN and CDR2 is SYDVKM. The CDR3 totals 14 residues. After removal of 2 bases from V and 5 bases from J, the junction contained 4 bases not matched to a gene.

This clone has more than one count but fewer than ten. The chain is built from TRBV7-3 and TRBJ2-3; D not resolved. The CDR3 runs 14 residues. V was pared by 2 bases and J by 5 bases, with 11 bases between. The germline gives CDR1 SGHTA, CDR2 FQGTGA. The CDR3 DNA follows: TGTGCCAGCAGCTTAGGGCTTCTGGGAGATACGCAGTATTTT. Translated: CASSLGLLGDTQYF.

This clone was counted ten times or more. The J gene is TRBJ2-7, the V gene TRBV6-6, with D perhaps matching TRBD2 (6 bases). CDR1 and CDR2 (germline): MNHNY, SVGAGI (reference sequence). The CDR3 consists of 15 residues. V shed 4 bases and J shed 4 bases, with 17 bases lying between them. The CDR3 protein is CASSSSTSRGYEQYF. The CDR3, as DNA: TGTGCCAGCAGTTCCTCGACATCCCGGGGGTACGAGCAGTACTTC.

The chain employs TRBV5-1 and TRBJ2-3; 10 bases are shared with TRBD2. This CDR3 comprises 14 residues. V lost 2 bases, J lost 5 bases, and 2 bases stayed unmatched. Germline-derived CDR1 and CDR2 are SGHRS and YFSETQ. The CDR3 nucleotides read TGCGCCAGCAGCTTCTCTAGCGGGAGAGATACGCAGTATTTT. Protein: CASSFSSGRDTQYF.